Listed here are 12 T cell receptor beta chains from one sample, sequenced in a study of OX40 agonist ivuxolimab in advanced cancers. The assay was immunoSEQ multiplex PCR, and TCRdb's table has in-frame clones only and misses some. The sample lists about 120,000 clones, more than 80% occurring once. The source was CD4+ or CD8+ T cells sorted from blood, collected in a trial of the OX40 agonist ivuxolimab. These receptors were collected from an adult with an advanced solid tumor such as melanoma, head and neck, liver or kidney cancer.

This chain uses TRBV5-6 with TRBJ2-3, with TRBD2 matching 11 bases. J was trimmed by 6 bases and V by 1 base; bases with no gene match: 7. From germline, CDR1 is SGHDT and CDR2 YYEEEE. The CDR3 contains 16 residues. The CDR3 DNA is TGTGCCAGCAGCTTGTATAGCGGGGGGGCCCCGGATACGCAGTATTTT. It yields the protein CASSLYSGGAPDTQYF.

This clone has at least ten counts. The chain carries TRBV16 and TRBJ2-3; D is unresolved. In germline, CDR1 is KGHSY, CDR2 FQNENV. CDR3 size: 14 residues. V lost 0 bases and J lost 2, with 6 bases in between. CDR3 sequence reads: CASSQSRTTDTQYF. In nucleotides, the CDR3 is TGTGCCAGCAGCCAATCTCGGACCACAGATACGCAGTATTTT. Supplemented by reference TRBV16 and TRBJ2-3, the full variable domain reads GEEVAQTPKHLVRGEGQKAKLYCAPIKGHSYVFWYQQVLKNEFKFLISFQNENVFDETGMPKERFSAKCLPNSPCSLEIQATKLEDSAVYFCASSQSRTTDTQYFGPGTRLTVL.

This clone was counted a single time. V and J are TRBV7-8 and TRBJ1-1, with D tentatively TRBD1 (6 bases). This CDR3 contains 15 residues. Germline assignment: CDR1 SGHVS and CDR2 FQNEAQ. Trimming stripped 6 bases from V and 3 bases from J, with 17 bases between. The CDR3: CASRVIGGTDTEAFF. CDR3 nucleotides: TGTGCCAGCAGGGTGATAGGGGGGACGGACACTGAAGCTTTCTTT.

This sequence joins TRBV11-2 and TRBJ2-7; 7 bases fit TRBD2. The germline gives CDR1 SGHAT, CDR2 FQNNGV. The CDR3 runs 13 residues. V was pared by 6 bases and J by 2 bases, with 4 bases of the junction left unmatched. For the CDR3, the DNA is TGTGCCAGCAGGCCGGGGGGAGCCTACGAGCAGTACTTC. Its translation is CASRPGGAYEQYF.

This clone was detected many times. This rearrangement joins TRBV30 to TRBJ1-2; 7 positions match TRBD1. Trimming took 4 bases from V and 8 from J; bases not matched to a gene: 13. Per the germline V gene, CDR1 is GTSNPN and CDR2 is SVGIG (reference sequence). This CDR3 comprises 14 residues. CDR3 coding DNA: TGTGCCTGGACCCATCGACAGGGTAGCAGAGGCTACACCTTC. This translates into CAWTHRQGSRGYTF.

This chain links TRBV9 with TRBJ2-3; 8 positions match TRBD1. The length of the CDR3 is 14 residues. J gave up 4 bases and V 4 bases, and 5 bases lay outside the gene matches. Germline assignment: CDR1 SGDLS and CDR2 YYNGEE. The DNA for the CDR3 is TGTGCCAGCAGCACCCTACAGGGGGCAGATACGCAGTATTTT. Translation: CASSTLQGADTQYF.

V and J are TRBV5-4 and TRBJ2-5; D is perhaps TRBD1 (6 bases). CDR3 length: 15 residues. Germline CDR1 SGHNT, CDR2 YYREEE (reference sequence). Trimming cost V 0 bases and J 5 bases, with 14 bases left between them. In DNA form, the CDR3 reads TGTGCCAGCAGCTTGGCTGCAGGGGCGAAGGAGACCCAGTACTTC. This translates into CASSLAAGAKETQYF.

The chain employs TRBV18 and TRBJ2-5; D might be TRBD1 or TRBD2, each matching 5 bases. The CDR3 loop spans 13 amino acids. V was pared by 3 bases and J by 3 bases, with 8 bases between. Germline CDR1 reads KGHSH; CDR2 reads LQKENI. CDR3 nucleotides: TGTGCCAGCTCACCGCGAGGGGAAGAGACCCAGTACTTC. It specifies CASSPRGEETQYF.

This chain connects TRBV11-2 to TRBJ2-1, with TRBD1 matching over 10 bases. The V gene end was trimmed by 4 bases and the J gene end by 4 bases; junction bases not matched to a gene: 4. The CDR3 length is 15 residues. CDR1 SGHAT and CDR2 FQNNGV come from the germline V gene. The CDR3 DNA reads as TGTGCCAGCAGCTCCGGGACAGGGGATTACAATGAGCAGTTCTTC. Translated: CASSSGTGDYNEQFF. Based on the CDR3 plus reference TRBV11-2 and TRBJ2-1, the full variable domain is EAGVAQSPRYKIIEKRQSVAFWCNPISGHATLYWYQQILGQGPKLLIQFQNNGVVDDSQLPKDRFSAERLKGVDSTLKIQPAKLEDSAVYLCASSSGTGDYNEQFFGPGTRLTVL.

V and J are TRBV5-1 and TRBJ2-1; no definite D call. V lost 0 bases and J lost 6, with 10 bases in between. Looked up from germline, CDR1 is SGHRS and CDR2 is YFSETQ. This CDR3 has 14 residues. The chain's CDR3 is CASSLENPPNEQFF. CDR3 sequence (DNA): TGCGCCAGCAGCTTGGAAAACCCCCCCAATGAGCAGTTCTTC.

The rearrangement links TRBV6-5 to TRBJ2-7; 9 bases map to TRBD1. The germline gives CDR1 MNHEY, CDR2 SVGAGI. V lost 4 bases, J lost 3 bases, and 4 bases stayed unmatched. The length of the CDR3 is 14 residues. CDR3 bases: TGTGCCAGCAGTTGGGACAGGGAGATCTACGAGCAGTACTTC. Residues: CASSWDREIYEQYF.

V and J are TRBV7-2 and TRBJ2-5; D is ambiguous. V was clipped by 5 bases and J by 5 bases, with 18 bases between them. CDR1 SGHTA and CDR2 FQGNSA come from the germline V gene. The CDR3 length is 15 residues. The CDR3 here is CASSARWVPRETQYF. The DNA for the CDR3 is TGTGCCAGCAGCGCGAGATGGGTCCCGAGGGAGACCCAGTACTTC.